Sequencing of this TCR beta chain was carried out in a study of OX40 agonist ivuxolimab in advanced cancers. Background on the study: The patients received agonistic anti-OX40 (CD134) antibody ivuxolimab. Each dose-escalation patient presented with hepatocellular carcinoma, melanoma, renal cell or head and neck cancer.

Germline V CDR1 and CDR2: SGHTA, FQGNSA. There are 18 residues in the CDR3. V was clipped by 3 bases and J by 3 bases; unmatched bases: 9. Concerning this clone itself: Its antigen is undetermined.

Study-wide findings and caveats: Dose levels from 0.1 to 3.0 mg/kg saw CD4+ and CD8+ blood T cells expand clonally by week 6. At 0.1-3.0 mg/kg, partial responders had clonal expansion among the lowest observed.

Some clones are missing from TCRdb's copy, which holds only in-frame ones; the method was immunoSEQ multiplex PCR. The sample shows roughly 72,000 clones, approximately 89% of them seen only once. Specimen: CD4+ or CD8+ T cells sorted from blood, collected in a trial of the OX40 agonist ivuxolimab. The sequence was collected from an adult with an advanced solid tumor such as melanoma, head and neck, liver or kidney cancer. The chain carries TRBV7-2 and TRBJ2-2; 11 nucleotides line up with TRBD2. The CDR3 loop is CASSLLSGRATYTGELFF. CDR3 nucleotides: TGTGCCAGCAGCTTGCTTAGCGGGAGGGCGACGTACACCGGGGAGCTGTTTTTT.